Shown below are 10 T cell receptor beta chains from a single sample sequenced in a study of shared clonotypes between healthy human individuals. Generated by immunoSEQ multiplex PCR, the TCRdb table keeps only in-frame clones and is missing some. The top ten hold less than 0.15% of the sample, which has roughly 2 million clones, 90% to 97% seen once. The sequenced sample consisted of naive CD4+ T cells sorted from blood. Subset defined: CD45RA+ positively selected. The receptors were sampled from a man aged 18 to 35 in good health.

In the case of this clone: An end of the junction does not agree with germline; a read error may underlie this. The J gene is TRBJ2-7, the V gene TRBV20-1, with 9 nucleotides matching TRBD1. The CDR3 is made up of 11 amino acids. Germline loops: CDR1 DFQATT, CDR2 SNEGSKA (reference sequence). The CDR3: CSALGGTGRIF. Here the CDR3 DNA reads TGCAGTGCTCTGGGGGGGACAGGGAGGATCTTC.

This rearrangement joins TRBV4-1 to TRBJ2-7; tentatively, D is TRBD2 (5 bases). Germline CDR1 reads MGHRA; CDR2 reads YSYEKL. The CDR3 runs 16 residues. With 1 base removed from V and 3 bases from J, the gap between germline ends came to 16 bases. CDR3 amino acids: CASSQVRRPSHYEQYF. The DNA of the CDR3 is TGCGCCAGCAGCCAAGTTAGGAGGCCCTCACACTACGAGCAGTACTTC.

The chain is built from TRBV7-6 and TRBJ1-4; the D gene is possibly TRBD1 (5 bases). V was shortened by 5 bases and J by 0 bases, with 16 bases between the two germline ends. CDR1 is SGHVS, CDR2 FNYEAQ, per germline. The CDR3 has 17 amino acids. The CDR3 sequence: CASSLMRGPSTNEKLFF. As DNA, the CDR3 is TGTGCCAGCAGCCTGATGAGGGGTCCCTCAACTAATGAAAAACTGTTTTTT.

A note on this clone: This sample includes further DNA sequences coding for the same CDR3. The V call is TRBV5-1, the J call TRBJ1-1; TRBD1 is a possible D gene (6 bases). The germline gives CDR1 SGHRS, CDR2 YFSETQ. With 4 bases removed from V and 0 bases from J, the gap between germline ends came to 10 bases. The CDR3 loop spans 14 amino acids. The CDR3 here is CASSQGTLNTEAFF. The CDR3 nucleotides read TGCGCCAGCAGCCAGGGGACATTGAACACTGAAGCTTTCTTT.

The V and J genes are TRBV21-1 and TRBJ2-7. TRBV21-1 is a pseudogene. The CDR3 contains 12 residues. The CDR3 loop is CASSKTEYEQYF. The CDR3 DNA reads as TGTGCCAGCAGCAAGACGGAATACGAGCAGTACTTC.

The chain has TRBV14 and TRBJ1-2; D is undetermined. Germline V lookup: CDR1 SGHDN, CDR2 FVKESK. The CDR3 consists of 14 residues. Deletions cut 3 bases from V and 4 bases from J, with 12 bases between. The CDR3, as DNA: TGTGCCAGCAGCCAGGTCATCCCCGCCTATGGCTACACCTTC. Protein product: CASSQVIPAYGYTF.

The V call is TRBV18, the J call TRBJ2-7; TRBD2 is a possible D gene (5 bases). CDR1 and CDR2 from the germline V gene are KGHSH and LQKENI. Trimming shortened V by 3 bases and J by 4 bases, and 19 bases separated the two germline ends. The CDR3 is 16 residues long. As DNA, the CDR3 is TGTGCCAGCTCACCGGCTGGGTTCGGAGGTCGGTACGAGCAGTACTTC. As protein: CASSPAGFGGRYEQYF.

This clone was found a few times. The chain employs TRBV7-9 and TRBJ2-7; 11 bases are shared with TRBD2. Germline values: CDR1 SEHNR, CDR2 FQNEAQ (reference sequence). V was clipped by 4 bases and J by 4 bases; unmatched bases: 0. CDR3 length: 13 amino acids. CDR3 sequence reads: CASSWTSGYEQYF. The CDR3 nucleotides read TGTGCCAGCAGCTGGACTAGCGGGTACGAGCAGTACTTC. Full variable domain (outside the CDR3, taken from reference TRBV7-9 and TRBJ2-7): DTGVSQNPRHKITKRGQNVTFRCDPISEHNRLYWYRQTLGQGPEFLTYFQNEAQLEKSRLLSDRFSAERPKGSFSTLEIQRTEQGDSAMYLCASSWTSGYEQYFGPGTRLTVT.

The chain uses TRBV27 and TRBJ2-5; 8 bases align to TRBD1. Trimming at V came to 6 bases and at J to 5 bases, leaving 14 bases not matched to a gene. Germline V CDR1 and CDR2: MNHEY, SMNVEV (reference sequence). The CDR3 covers 16 residues. The CDR3 DNA follows: TGTGCCAGCAGAGGTCCGACGGGACAGGTGAAGGAGACCCAGTACTTC. It encodes CASRGPTGQVKETQYF.

The rearrangement joins TRBV10-3 to TRBJ2-6; weak D call: TRBD1 (6 bases). The ends were cut back, 8 bases at V and 0 bases at J, with 11 bases in the middle. From germline, CDR1 is ENHRY and CDR2 SYGVKD. The CDR3 consists of 15 residues. The CDR3 is CAIGQSDSGANVLTF. The DNA of the CDR3 is TGTGCCATCGGACAGTCAGACTCTGGGGCCAACGTCCTGACTTTC.